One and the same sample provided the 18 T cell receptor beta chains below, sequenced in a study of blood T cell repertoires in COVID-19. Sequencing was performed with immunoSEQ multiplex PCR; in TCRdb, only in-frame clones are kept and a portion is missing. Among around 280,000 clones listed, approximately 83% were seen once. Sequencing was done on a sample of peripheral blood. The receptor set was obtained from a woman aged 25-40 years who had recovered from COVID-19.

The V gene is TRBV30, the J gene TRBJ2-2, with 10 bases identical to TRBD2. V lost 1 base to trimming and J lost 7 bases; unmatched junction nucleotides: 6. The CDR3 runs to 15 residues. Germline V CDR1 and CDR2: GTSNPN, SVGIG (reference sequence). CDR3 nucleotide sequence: TGTGCCTGGAGTGAGGAAGCGGGGGGGGTCGGGGAGCTGTTTTTT. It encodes CAWSEEAGGVGELFF.

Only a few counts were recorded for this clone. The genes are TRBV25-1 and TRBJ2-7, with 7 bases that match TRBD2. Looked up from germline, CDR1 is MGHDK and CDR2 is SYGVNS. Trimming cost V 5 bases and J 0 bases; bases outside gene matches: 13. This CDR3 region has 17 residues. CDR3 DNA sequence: TGTGCCAGCAGTAAAGGGCGAGTCGGGGGGAGCTCCTACGAGCAGTACTTC. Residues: CASSKGRVGGSSYEQYF.

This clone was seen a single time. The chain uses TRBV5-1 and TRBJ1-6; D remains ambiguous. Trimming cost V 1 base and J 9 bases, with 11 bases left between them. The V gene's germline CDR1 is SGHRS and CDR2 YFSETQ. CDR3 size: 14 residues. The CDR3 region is CASSLLQEGSPLHF. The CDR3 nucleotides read TGCGCCAGCAGCTTGCTGCAGGAGGGTTCACCCCTCCACTTT.

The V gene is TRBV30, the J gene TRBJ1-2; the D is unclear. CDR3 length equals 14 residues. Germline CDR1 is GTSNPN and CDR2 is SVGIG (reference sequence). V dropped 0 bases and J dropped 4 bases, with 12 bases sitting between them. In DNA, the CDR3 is TGTGCCTGGAGTGTCAACAGCATCGGCTATGGCTACACCTTC. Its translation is CAWSVNSIGYGYTF.

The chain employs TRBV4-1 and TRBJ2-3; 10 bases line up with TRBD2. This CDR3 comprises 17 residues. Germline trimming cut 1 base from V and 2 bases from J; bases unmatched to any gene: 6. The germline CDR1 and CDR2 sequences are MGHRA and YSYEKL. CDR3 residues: CASSQGPTSGYTDTQYF. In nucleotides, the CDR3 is TGCGCCAGCAGCCAAGGTCCGACTAGCGGGTACACAGATACGCAGTATTTT.

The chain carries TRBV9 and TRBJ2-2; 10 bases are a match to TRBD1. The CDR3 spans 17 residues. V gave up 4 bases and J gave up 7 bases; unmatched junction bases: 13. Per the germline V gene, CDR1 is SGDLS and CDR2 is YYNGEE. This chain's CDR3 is CASSNTPGTGVRGELFF. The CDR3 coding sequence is TGTGCCAGCAGCAACACTCCCGGGACAGGGGTGCGCGGGGAGCTGTTTTTT.

The CDR3 loop is CATGEADTQYF. CDR3 sequence (DNA): TGCGCCACCGGGGAGGCAGATACGCAGTATTTT. The rearrangement links TRBV4-1 to TRBJ2-3; a weak D match, TRBD2 (6 bases). Per the germline V gene, CDR1 is MGHRA and CDR2 is YSYEKL. The length of the CDR3 is 11 residues. V lost 10 bases and J lost 4, with 9 bases in between.

The CDR3 here is CATSRDFGGYGETQYF. DNA for the CDR3: TGTGCCACCAGCAGAGATTTCGGGGGATATGGAGAGACCCAGTACTTC. The rearrangement joins TRBV15 to TRBJ2-5, with D perhaps TRBD2 (6 bases). V lost 0 bases and J lost 4, with 15 bases in between. Germline V gives CDR1 LNHNV, CDR2 YYDKDF (reference sequence). The CDR3 covers 16 residues.

The CDR3 DNA sequence: TGTGCCAGCAGCTCGGACGGGGATCAGCCCCAGCATTTT. Its translation is CASSSDGDQPQHF. The chain couples TRBV5-5 to TRBJ1-5; the D is unclear. The germline V gene has CDR1 SGHKS and CDR2 YYEKEE (reference sequence). This CDR3 is 13 amino acids long. Trimming left V 3 bases short and J 5 bases short, with 9 bases between.

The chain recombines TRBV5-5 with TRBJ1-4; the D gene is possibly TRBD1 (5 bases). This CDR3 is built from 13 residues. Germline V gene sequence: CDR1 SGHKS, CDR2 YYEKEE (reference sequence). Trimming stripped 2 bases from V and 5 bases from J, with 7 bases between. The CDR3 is CASSFQGNEKLFF. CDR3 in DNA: TGTGCCAGCAGCTTCCAGGGAAATGAAAAACTGTTTTTT.

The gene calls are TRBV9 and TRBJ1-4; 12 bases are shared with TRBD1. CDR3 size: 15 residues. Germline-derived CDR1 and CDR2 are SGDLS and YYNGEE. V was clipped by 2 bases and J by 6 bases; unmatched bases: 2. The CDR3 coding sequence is TGTGCCAGCAGCGTCGGGACAGGGGGCGATGAAAAACTGTTTTTT. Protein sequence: CASSVGTGGDEKLFF.

The CDR3 region is CASSLVGGTYEQYF. CDR3 coding DNA: TGTGCCAGCAGCTTGGTCGGCGGGACCTACGAGCAGTACTTC. The J gene is TRBJ2-7, the V gene TRBV5-4; D may be TRBD2 (6 bases). The CDR3 consists of 14 residues. V gave up 0 bases and J gave up 2 bases, with 9 bases separating them. CDR1 is SGHNT and CDR2 is YYREEE in the germline V gene (reference sequence). Complete variable domain (other parts from reference TRBV5-4 and TRBJ2-7): ETGVTQSPTHLIKTRGQQVTLRCSSQSGHNTVSWYQQALGQGPQFIFQYYREEENGRGNFPPRFSGLQFPNYSSELNVNALELDDSALYLCASSLVGGTYEQYFGPGTRLTVT.

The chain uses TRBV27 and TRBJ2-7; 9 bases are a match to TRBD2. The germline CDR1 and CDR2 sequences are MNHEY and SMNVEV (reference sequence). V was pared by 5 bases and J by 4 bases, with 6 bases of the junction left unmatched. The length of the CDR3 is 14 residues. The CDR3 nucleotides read TGTGCCAGCAGTACTAGGCGGGAGGGGTACGAGCAGTACTTC. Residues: CASSTRREGYEQYF.

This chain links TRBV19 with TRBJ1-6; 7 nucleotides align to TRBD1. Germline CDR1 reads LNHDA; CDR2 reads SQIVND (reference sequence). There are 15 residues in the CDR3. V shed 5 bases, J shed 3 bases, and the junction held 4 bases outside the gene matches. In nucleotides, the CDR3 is TGTGCCAGTAGTCCCCGGGACAGCTATAATTCACCCCTCCACTTT. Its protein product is CASSPRDSYNSPLHF.

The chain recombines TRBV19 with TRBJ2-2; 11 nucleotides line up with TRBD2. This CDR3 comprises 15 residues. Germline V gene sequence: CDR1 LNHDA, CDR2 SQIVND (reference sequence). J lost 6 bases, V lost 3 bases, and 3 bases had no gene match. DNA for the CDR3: TGTGCCAGTAGTATTTTACTAGCGGGAGCCGGGGAGCTGTTTTTT. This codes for CASSILLAGAGELFF.

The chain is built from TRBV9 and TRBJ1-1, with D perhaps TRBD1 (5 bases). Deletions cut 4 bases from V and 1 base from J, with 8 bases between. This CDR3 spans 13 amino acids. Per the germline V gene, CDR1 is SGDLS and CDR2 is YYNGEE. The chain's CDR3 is CASSWGENTEAFF. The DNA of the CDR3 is TGTGCCAGCAGCTGGGGGGAGAACACTGAAGCTTTCTTT.

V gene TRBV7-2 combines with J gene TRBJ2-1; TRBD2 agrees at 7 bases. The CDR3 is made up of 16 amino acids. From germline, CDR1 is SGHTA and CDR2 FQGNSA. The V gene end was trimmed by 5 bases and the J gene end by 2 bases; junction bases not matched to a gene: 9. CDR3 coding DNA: TGTGCCAGCAGCGTCGTCCGGGGGGTCGCCTACAATGAGCAGTTCTTC. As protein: CASSVVRGVAYNEQFF.

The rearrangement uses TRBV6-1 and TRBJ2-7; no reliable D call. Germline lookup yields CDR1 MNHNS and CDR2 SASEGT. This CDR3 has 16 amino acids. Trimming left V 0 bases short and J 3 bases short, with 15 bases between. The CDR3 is CASSEAMSGLSYEQYF. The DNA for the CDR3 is TGTGCCAGCAGTGAAGCGATGTCAGGCCTAAGCTACGAGCAGTACTTC.